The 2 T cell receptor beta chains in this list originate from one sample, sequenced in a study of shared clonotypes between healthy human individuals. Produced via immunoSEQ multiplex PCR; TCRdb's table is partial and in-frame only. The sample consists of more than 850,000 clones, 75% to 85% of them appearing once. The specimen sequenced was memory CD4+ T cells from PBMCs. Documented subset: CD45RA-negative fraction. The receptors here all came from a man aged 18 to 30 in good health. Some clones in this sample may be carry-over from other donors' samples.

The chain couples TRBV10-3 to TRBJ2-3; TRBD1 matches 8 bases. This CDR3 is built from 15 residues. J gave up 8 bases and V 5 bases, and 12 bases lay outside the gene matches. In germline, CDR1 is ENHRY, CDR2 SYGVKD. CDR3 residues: CAISSPDRGVGTQYF. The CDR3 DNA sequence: TGTGCCATCAGTAGCCCTGACAGGGGAGTTGGTACGCAGTATTTT.

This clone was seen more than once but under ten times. This chain's CDR3 is CASGVSGPSDTQYF. The CDR3 nucleotides read TGTGCCAGCGGGGTAAGCGGGCCCTCAGATACGCAGTATTTT. The chain recombines TRBV6-5 with TRBJ2-3; tentative D call: TRBD2 (6 bases). There are 14 residues in the CDR3. The germline gives CDR1 MNHEY, CDR2 SVGAGI. V was cut by 8 bases and J by 4 bases, with 16 bases left in between.